Here is one T cell receptor (beta chain) with its context. From germline, CDR1 is SGHTA and CDR2 FQGTGA. The CDR3 has 13 amino acids. With 4 bases removed from V and 15 bases from J, the gap between germline ends came to 19 bases. Per the original data handling: For nucleated cells, counts were estimated from reference gene primer amplification. Repertoires were generated with immunoSEQ multiplex PCR, while TCRdb's copy carries only in-frame clones and drops some. V and J calls and clone size are as listed in that table; D and trimming were resolved from the DNA. The repertoire consists of about 260,000 clones, with 88% occurring once and the leading ten covering over 0.55%. This record comes from a study of blood T cell repertoires in COVID-19. On the study more broadly: Both acute and convalescent COVID-19 samples were obtained from the United States, Italy and Spain. Sources were T cells, B-cell-depleted T cells, or PBMCs; the material itself was cDNA or gDNA.

J is TRBJ2-1 and V is TRBV7-3; D is perhaps TRBD1 (5 bases). This TCR was recovered from a human donor in a cohort sampled during active COVID-19. Sequenced sample: peripheral blood. DNA for the CDR3: TGTGCCAGCAGCTCTTACCTAGGGGTGGGGCGGTTCTTC. It yields the protein CASSSYLGVGRFF.